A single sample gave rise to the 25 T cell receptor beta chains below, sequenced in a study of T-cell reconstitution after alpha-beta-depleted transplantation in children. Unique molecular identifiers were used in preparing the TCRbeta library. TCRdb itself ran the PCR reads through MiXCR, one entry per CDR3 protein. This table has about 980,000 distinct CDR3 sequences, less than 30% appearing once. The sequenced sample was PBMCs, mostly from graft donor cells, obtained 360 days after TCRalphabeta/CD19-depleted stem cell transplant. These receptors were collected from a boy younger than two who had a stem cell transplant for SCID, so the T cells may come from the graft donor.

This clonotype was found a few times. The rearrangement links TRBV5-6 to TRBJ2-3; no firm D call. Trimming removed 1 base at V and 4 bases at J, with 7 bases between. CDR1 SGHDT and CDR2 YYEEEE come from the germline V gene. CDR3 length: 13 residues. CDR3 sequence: CASSLSRPDTQYF. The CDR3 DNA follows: TGTGCCAGCAGCTTGTCTCGACCAGATACGCAGTATTTT.

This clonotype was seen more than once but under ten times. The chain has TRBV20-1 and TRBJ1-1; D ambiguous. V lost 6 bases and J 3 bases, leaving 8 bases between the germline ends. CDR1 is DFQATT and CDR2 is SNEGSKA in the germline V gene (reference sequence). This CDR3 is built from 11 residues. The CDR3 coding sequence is TGCAGTGCCCGAGTGGACACTGAAGCTTTCTTT. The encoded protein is CSARVDTEAFF.

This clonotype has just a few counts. CDR3 nucleotides: TGTGCCACCAGTGAAGCCGGGACAGGGTCCTACGAGCAGTACTTC. This sequence encodes CATSEAGTGSYEQYF. V gene TRBV24-1 combines with J gene TRBJ2-7; TRBD1 matches at 9 bases. Per the germline V gene, CDR1 is KGHDR and CDR2 is SFDVKD. The CDR3 runs 15 residues. The J segment lost 1 base and the V segment lost 4 bases, leaving 4 bases of the junction unmatched.

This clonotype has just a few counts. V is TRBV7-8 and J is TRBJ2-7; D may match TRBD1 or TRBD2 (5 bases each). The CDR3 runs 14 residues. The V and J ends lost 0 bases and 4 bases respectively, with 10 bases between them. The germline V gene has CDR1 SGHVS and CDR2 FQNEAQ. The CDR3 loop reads CASSLAGRLYEQYF. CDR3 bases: TGTGCCAGCAGCTTAGCGGGACGGCTTTACGAGCAGTACTTC.

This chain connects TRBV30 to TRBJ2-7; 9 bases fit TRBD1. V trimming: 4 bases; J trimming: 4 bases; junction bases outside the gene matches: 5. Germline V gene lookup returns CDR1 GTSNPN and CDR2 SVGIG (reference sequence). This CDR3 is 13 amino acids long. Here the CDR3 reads CAWNPGQGYEQYF. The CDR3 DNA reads TGTGCCTGGAACCCGGGACAGGGTTACGAGCAGTACTTC.

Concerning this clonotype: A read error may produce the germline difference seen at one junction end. CDR3 bases: TGCTGTGCTAGAGATCCGAGGCAGGGGGCGAACTACGAGCAGTACTTC. Its translation is CCARDPRQGANYEQYF. The rearrangement uses TRBV20-1 and TRBJ2-7; 8 bases fit TRBD1. Per germline, CDR1 DFQATT and CDR2 SNEGSKA (reference sequence). This CDR3 is 16 amino acids long.

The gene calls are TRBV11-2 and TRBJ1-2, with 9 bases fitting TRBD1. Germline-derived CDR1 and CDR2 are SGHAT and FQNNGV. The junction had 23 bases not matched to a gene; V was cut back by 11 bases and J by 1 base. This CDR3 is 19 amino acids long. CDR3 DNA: TGTGCCCGTGGATCAACCGGGACAGGGTCCCGAGGGGGTAACTATGGCTACACCTTC. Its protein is CARGSTGTGSRGGNYGYTF.

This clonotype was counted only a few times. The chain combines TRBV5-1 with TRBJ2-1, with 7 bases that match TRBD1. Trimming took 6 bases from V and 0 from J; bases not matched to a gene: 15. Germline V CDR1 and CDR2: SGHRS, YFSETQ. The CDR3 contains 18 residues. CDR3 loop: CASIPGQPTLSSYNEQFF. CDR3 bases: TGCGCCAGCATCCCGGGACAGCCAACCTTGAGCTCCTACAATGAGCAGTTCTTC. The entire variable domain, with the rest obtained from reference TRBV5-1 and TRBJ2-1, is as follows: KAGVTQTPRYLIKTRGQQVTLSCSPISGHRSVSWYQQTPGQGLQFLFEYFSETQRNKGNFPGRFSGRQFSNSRSEMNVSTLELGDSALYLCASIPGQPTLSSYNEQFFGPGTRLTVL.

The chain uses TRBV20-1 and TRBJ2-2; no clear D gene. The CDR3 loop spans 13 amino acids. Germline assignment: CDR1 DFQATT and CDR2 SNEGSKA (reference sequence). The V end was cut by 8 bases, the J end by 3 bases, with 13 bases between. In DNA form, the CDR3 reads TGCAGTCCGTTTCAGTACGACACCGGGGAGCTGTTTTTT. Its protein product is CSPFQYDTGELFF.

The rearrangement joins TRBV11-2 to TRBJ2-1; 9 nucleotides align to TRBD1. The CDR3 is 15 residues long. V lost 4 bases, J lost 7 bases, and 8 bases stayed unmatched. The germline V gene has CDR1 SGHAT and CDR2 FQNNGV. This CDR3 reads CASSSRDRDLNEQFF. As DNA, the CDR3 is TGTGCCAGCAGCTCCCGGGACAGGGACCTAAATGAGCAGTTCTTC.

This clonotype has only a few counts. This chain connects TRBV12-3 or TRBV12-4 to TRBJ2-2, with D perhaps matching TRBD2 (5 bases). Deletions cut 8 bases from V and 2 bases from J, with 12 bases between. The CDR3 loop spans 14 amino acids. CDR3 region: CASRGLSNTGELFF. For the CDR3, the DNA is TGTGCCAGCCGAGGACTGTCAAACACCGGGGAGCTGTTTTTT.

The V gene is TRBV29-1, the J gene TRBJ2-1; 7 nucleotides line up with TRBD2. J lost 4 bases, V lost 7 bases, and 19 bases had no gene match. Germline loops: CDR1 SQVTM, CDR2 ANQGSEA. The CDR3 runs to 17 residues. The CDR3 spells CSARGQGGAGPYNEQFF. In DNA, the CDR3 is TGCAGCGCCCGTGGGCAGGGAGGGGCGGGTCCATACAATGAGCAGTTCTTC.

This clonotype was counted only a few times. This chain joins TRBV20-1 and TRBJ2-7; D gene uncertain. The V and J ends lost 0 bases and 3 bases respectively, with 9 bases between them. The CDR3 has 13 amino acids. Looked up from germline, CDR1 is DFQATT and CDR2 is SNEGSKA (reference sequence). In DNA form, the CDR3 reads TGCAGTGCTAGAGATTTAGGCCTCTACGAGCAGTACTTC. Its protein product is CSARDLGLYEQYF.

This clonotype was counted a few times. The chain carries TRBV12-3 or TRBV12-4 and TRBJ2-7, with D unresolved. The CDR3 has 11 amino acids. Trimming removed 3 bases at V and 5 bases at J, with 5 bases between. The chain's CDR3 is CASSFLHEQYF. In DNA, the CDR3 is TGTGCCAGCAGTTTTCTACACGAGCAGTACTTC.

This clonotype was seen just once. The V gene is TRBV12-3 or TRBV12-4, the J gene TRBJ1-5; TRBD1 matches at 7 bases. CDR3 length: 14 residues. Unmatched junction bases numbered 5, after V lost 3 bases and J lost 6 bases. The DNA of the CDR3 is TGTGCCAGCAGTTTCGACAGGGCGACTCAGCCCCAGCATTTT. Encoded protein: CASSFDRATQPQHF.

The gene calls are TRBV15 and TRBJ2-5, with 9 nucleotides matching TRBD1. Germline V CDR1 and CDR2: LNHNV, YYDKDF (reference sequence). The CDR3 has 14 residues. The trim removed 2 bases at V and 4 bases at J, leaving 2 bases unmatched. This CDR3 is CATSRTGGGETQYF. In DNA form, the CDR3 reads TGTGCCACCAGCAGAACAGGGGGCGGAGAGACCCAGTACTTC.

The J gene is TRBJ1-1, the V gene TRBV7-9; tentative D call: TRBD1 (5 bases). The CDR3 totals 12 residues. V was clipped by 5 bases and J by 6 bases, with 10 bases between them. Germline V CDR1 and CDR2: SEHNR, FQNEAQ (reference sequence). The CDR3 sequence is CASSRGSPEAFF. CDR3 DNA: TGTGCCAGCAGCCGGGGGTCTCCTGAAGCTTTCTTT.

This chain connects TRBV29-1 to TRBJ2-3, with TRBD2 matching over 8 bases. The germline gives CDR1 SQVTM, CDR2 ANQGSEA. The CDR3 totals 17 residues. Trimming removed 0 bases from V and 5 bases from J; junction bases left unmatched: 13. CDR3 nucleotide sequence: TGCAGCGTTGAAGAGGTCACGGCGGGGGGACCGGGAGATACGCAGTATTTT. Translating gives CSVEEVTAGGPGDTQYF.

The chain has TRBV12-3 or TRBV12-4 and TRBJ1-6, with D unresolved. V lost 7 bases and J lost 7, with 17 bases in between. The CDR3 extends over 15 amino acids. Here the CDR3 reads CASTSARVRNSPLHF. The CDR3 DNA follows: TGTGCCAGCACTTCGGCGAGGGTTCGAAATTCACCCCTCCACTTT.

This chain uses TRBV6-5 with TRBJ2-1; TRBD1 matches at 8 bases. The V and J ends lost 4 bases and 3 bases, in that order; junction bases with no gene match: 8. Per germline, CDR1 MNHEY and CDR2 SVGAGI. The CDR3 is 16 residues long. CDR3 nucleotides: TGTGCCAGCAGTTCGGCGAGGACAGGGAACTACAATGAGCAGTTCTTC. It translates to CASSSARTGNYNEQFF.

CDR3 protein: CASSYQGGDAYNEQFF. DNA for the CDR3: TGTGCCAGCAGCTACCAGGGAGGAGATGCCTACAATGAGCAGTTCTTC. The chain is built from TRBV7-3 and TRBJ2-1; D is possibly TRBD2 (6 bases). The V end was cut by 4 bases, the J end by 2 bases, with 15 bases between. The CDR3 totals 16 residues. From germline, CDR1 is SGHTA and CDR2 FQGTGA.

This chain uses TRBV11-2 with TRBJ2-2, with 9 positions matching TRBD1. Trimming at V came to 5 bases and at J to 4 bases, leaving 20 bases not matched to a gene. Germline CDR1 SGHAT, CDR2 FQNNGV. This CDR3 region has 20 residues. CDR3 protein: CASSPIVYRDRDGFTGELFF. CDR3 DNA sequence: TGTGCCAGCAGCCCGATCGTGTACCGGGACAGGGATGGGTTCACCGGGGAGCTGTTTTTT.

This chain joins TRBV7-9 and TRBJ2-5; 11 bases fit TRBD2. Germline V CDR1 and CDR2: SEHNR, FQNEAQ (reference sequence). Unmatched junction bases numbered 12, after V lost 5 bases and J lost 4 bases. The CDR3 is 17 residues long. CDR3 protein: CASSPKGTSGGGETQYF. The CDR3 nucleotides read TGTGCCAGCAGCCCGAAAGGAACTAGCGGGGGAGGAGAGACCCAGTACTTC.

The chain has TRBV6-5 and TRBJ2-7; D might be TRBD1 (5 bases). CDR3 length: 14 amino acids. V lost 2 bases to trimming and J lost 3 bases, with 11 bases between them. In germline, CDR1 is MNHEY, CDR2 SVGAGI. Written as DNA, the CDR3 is TGTGCCAGCAGTTACGGGGCAGGAAACTACGAGCAGTACTTC. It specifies CASSYGAGNYEQYF.

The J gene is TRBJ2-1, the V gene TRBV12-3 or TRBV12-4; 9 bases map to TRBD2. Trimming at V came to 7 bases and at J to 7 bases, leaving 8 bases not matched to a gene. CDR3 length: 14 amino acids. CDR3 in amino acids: CASTPRGGWNEQFF. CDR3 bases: TGTGCCAGCACCCCGCGGGGGGGCTGGAATGAGCAGTTCTTC.